This passage covers 25 T cell receptor beta chains from one sample sequenced in a study of T cells after posttransplantation cyclophosphamide. This table comes from immunoSEQ multiplex PCR, and its TCRdb copy is limited to in-frame clones, with some not included. The sample has 35,000 to 40,000 clones, none seen only once. The material sequenced was PBMCs. The receptors derive from a man aged 50 to 59 in good health, CMV-negative, and a related stem cell transplant donor.

In this sample, this clone turned up many times. The rearrangement uses TRBV18 and TRBJ1-2; D unclear. The germline CDR1 and CDR2 sequences are KGHSH and LQKENI. V dropped 1 base and J dropped 0 bases, with 12 bases sitting between them. The length of the CDR3 is 16 residues. CDR3 region: CASSPRNLVPNYGYTF. Written as DNA, the CDR3 is TGTGCCAGCTCACCACGAAACCTAGTACCTAACTATGGCTACACCTTC.

This clone was detected many times. The rearrangement uses TRBV10-1 and TRBJ1-5; D may be TRBD1 (6 bases). This CDR3 is built from 14 residues. The V gene's germline CDR1 is WNHNN and CDR2 SYGVQD (reference sequence). V dropped 6 bases and J dropped 6 bases, with 15 bases sitting between them. This CDR3 is CASRQDRNGQPQHF. The CDR3 coding sequence is TGCGCCAGCAGACAAGACAGGAATGGTCAGCCCCAGCATTTT.

Ten or more counts support this clone. The CDR3 sequence: CASSVGQEGETQYF. The DNA of the CDR3 is TGTGCCAGCAGCGTGGGCCAAGAGGGAGAGACCCAGTACTTC. The V and J genes are TRBV9 and TRBJ2-5; D is perhaps TRBD2 (5 bases). The CDR3 consists of 14 residues. The V end was cut by 2 bases, the J end by 4 bases, with 12 bases between. The V gene's germline CDR1 is SGDLS and CDR2 YYNGEE.

This clone was seen ten or more times. The chain combines TRBV6-5 with TRBJ1-4, with D unclear. Trimming cost V 8 bases and J 10 bases, with 14 bases left between them. CDR3 length: 12 amino acids. Germline V gene data show CDR1 as MNHEY and CDR2 as SVGAGI. The CDR3 spells CASFNGRGKLFF. For the CDR3, the DNA is TGTGCCAGCTTCAACGGACGGGGAAAACTGTTTTTT.

This clone was observed many times. The chain joins TRBV5-6 to TRBJ1-5, with D uncertain. CDR1 SGHDT and CDR2 YYEEEE come from the germline V gene. V was cut by 1 base and J by 1 base, with 6 bases left in between. The CDR3 contains 14 residues. The CDR3 here is CASSLLRSNQPQHF. Written as DNA, the CDR3 is TGTGCCAGCAGCTTGTTGCGGAGCAATCAGCCCCAGCATTTT.

This clone was recorded many times. This sequence joins TRBV2 and TRBJ1-4, with unresolved D. The V end was cut by 4 bases, the J end by 5 bases, with 11 bases between. Germline CDR1 is SNHLY and CDR2 is FYNNEI. CDR3 length equals 14 residues. CDR3 in DNA: TGTGCCAGCAGTGTCGCAGGATACAATGAAAAACTGTTTTTT. It specifies CASSVAGYNEKLFF.

This clone was seen at least ten times. The chain employs TRBV6-5 and TRBJ2-2; 8 bases align to TRBD1. The CDR3 runs to 15 residues. Germline-derived CDR1 and CDR2 are MNHEY and SVGAGI. Trimming removed 6 bases from V and 1 base from J; junction bases left unmatched: 4. CDR3 nucleotides: TGTGCCAGCAGCCCGACAGGGGTGAACACCGGGGAGCTGTTTTTT. It codes for CASSPTGVNTGELFF.

This clone was seen many times. The chain joins TRBV21-1 to TRBJ2-7; the DNA was not compared with TRBD1, the D call given in the table. TRBV21-1 constitutes a pseudogene. The CDR3 is 18 amino acids. The CDR3 DNA sequence: TGTGCCAGCAGCAAAGATACAGGCCGTCAGGCCCTCTCCTACGAGCAGTACTTC. It encodes CASSKDTGRQALSYEQYF.

There are many counts of this clone. V usage is TRBV5-1 and J usage is TRBJ1-2; D perhaps matches TRBD1 (6 bases). Germline CDR1 SGHRS, CDR2 YFSETQ. The V gene lost 5 bases and the J gene lost 5 bases, with 19 bases spanning the gap. The length of the CDR3 is 15 residues. The CDR3 sequence: CASRHTTLDRYGYTF. The CDR3 nucleotides are TGCGCCAGCAGACATACCACGTTGGACAGATATGGCTACACCTTC.

This clone appeared many times. The rearrangement uses TRBV18 and TRBJ2-7; D possibly corresponds to TRBD1 (6 bases). The CDR3 length is 14 residues. Germline V gene sequence: CDR1 KGHSH, CDR2 LQKENI. Deletions cut 3 bases from V and 1 base from J, with 10 bases between. The CDR3 sequence is CASSPGQESYEQYF. The CDR3, as DNA: TGTGCCAGCTCACCGGGACAAGAGTCCTACGAGCAGTACTTC.

This clone was detected ten times or more. The chain recombines TRBV15 with TRBJ2-2; 14 nucleotides align to TRBD2. Germline loops: CDR1 LNHNV, CDR2 YYDKDF (reference sequence). The junction had 2 bases not matched to a gene; V was cut back by 0 bases and J by 8 bases. CDR3 size: 16 residues. CDR3 bases: TGTGCCACCAGCAGAGAGGGGACTAGCGGGAGAGGGGAGCTGTTTTTT. It codes for CATSREGTSGRGELFF.

There are many counts of this clone. V usage is TRBV19 and J usage is TRBJ2-1, with 7 nucleotides matching TRBD2. V trimming: 10 bases; J trimming: 2 bases; junction bases outside the gene matches: 5. From germline, CDR1 is LNHDA and CDR2 SQIVND (reference sequence). The CDR3 is 13 residues long. CDR3 coding DNA: TGTGCCACCGAGCGGGGAGCCTACAATGAGCAGTTCTTC. Amino acids: CATERGAYNEQFF.

This clone was seen ten or more times. The genes are TRBV5-5 and TRBJ1-2; 7 bases are a match to TRBD1. V lost 4 bases and J lost 3; bases outside the gene matches: 9. The germline V gene encodes CDR1 SGHKS and CDR2 YYEKEE (reference sequence). The CDR3 covers 15 residues. The CDR3 protein is CASSLEIGGHYGYTF. The CDR3 nucleotides read TGTGCCAGCAGCCTAGAAATAGGGGGCCACTATGGCTACACCTTC. Based on the CDR3 plus reference TRBV5-5 and TRBJ1-2, the full variable domain is DAGVTQSPTHLIKTRGQQVTLRCSPISGHKSVSWYQQVLGQGPQFIFQYYEKEERGRGNFPDRFSARQFPNYSSELNVNALLLGDSALYLCASSLEIGGHYGYTFGSGTRLTVV.

This clone was counted only a few times. The V gene is TRBV9, the J gene TRBJ2-7, with a tentative D call TRBD1 (6 bases). The CDR3 extends over 13 amino acids. V dropped 2 bases and J dropped 4 bases, with 10 bases sitting between them. From germline, CDR1 is SGDLS and CDR2 YYNGEE. CDR3 DNA sequence: TGTGCCAGCAGCGTGGGGACAAATTACGAGCAGTACTTC. Translating gives CASSVGTNYEQYF.

The rearrangement links TRBV7-9 to TRBJ1-6; 7 bases map to TRBD1. With V trimmed by 5 bases and J by 10 bases, 14 bases remained unmatched. In germline, CDR1 is SEHNR, CDR2 FQNEAQ (reference sequence). The CDR3 consists of 16 residues. CDR3 protein: CASSTPYRGSPSPLHF. The CDR3 DNA reads TGTGCCAGCAGCACCCCTTACAGGGGTTCCCCATCACCCCTCCACTTT.

This clone has ten or more counts. J is TRBJ2-3 and V is TRBV28; possible D gene TRBD2, 6 bases. CDR1 MDHEN and CDR2 SYDVKM come from the germline V gene. The CDR3 covers 13 residues. The germline V and J ends were trimmed by 10 bases and 0 bases, with 11 bases remaining between them. The CDR3 region has the DNA TGTGCCATCATGACTAGAAGCACAGATACGCAGTATTTT. It yields the protein CAIMTRSTDTQYF.

This clone was seen many times. The rearrangement uses TRBV7-2 and TRBJ1-1; D is undetermined. Trimming removed 5 bases from V and 0 bases from J, with 7 bases in between. CDR1 and CDR2 (germline): SGHTA, FQGNSA. This CDR3 contains 13 residues. CDR3 sequence reads: CASSPEMNTEAFF. The CDR3 coding sequence is TGTGCCAGCAGCCCAGAAATGAACACTGAAGCTTTCTTT.

This clone appeared a few times. This chain connects TRBV5-4 to TRBJ2-5, with 10 bases identical to TRBD2. The CDR3 runs to 14 residues. The junction had 7 bases not matched to a gene; V was cut back by 7 bases and J by 4 bases. Per the germline V gene, CDR1 is SGHNT and CDR2 is YYREEE (reference sequence). CDR3 sequence (DNA): TGTGCCAGCGAGCGGGGGGGCCATGGAGAGACCCAGTACTTC. This gives the protein CASERGGHGETQYF.

This clone was seen more than once but under ten times. V is TRBV11-2 and J is TRBJ1-3; TRBD1 matches at 9 bases. Germline V gene sequence: CDR1 SGHAT, CDR2 FQNNGV. The CDR3 runs to 15 residues. With V trimmed by 2 bases and J by 4 bases, 3 bases remained unmatched. The CDR3 DNA sequence: TGTGCCAGCAGCTTACTACAGGGGGCCGGAAACACCATATATTTT. It codes for CASSLLQGAGNTIYF.

In its sample, this clone was seen many times. This rearrangement joins TRBV6-5 to TRBJ1-4; TRBD1 matches at 7 bases. The ends lost 10 bases at V and 10 bases at J; junction bases unmatched: 15. CDR1 is MNHEY, CDR2 SVGAGI, per germline. This CDR3 is 14 amino acids long. The CDR3 DNA reads as TGTGCCACCGGGGATGACAGGGTAGGGGGAAAACTGTTTTTT. Encoded protein: CATGDDRVGGKLFF.

This clone was seen ten or more times. This sequence joins TRBV19 and TRBJ1-6, with TRBD1 matching 7 bases. V lost 5 bases, J lost 0 bases, and 7 bases stayed unmatched. Germline CDR1 and CDR2: LNHDA and SQIVND (reference sequence). The CDR3 has 17 residues. The CDR3 DNA follows: TGTGCCAGTAGTGAGACAGGGCCTAGCTCCTATAATTCACCCCTCCACTTT. It is translated as CASSETGPSSYNSPLHF.

This clone was detected many times. In DNA, the CDR3 is TGTGCCAGCTCACCGACAGGGAGAGACGAGCAGTACTTC. It translates to CASSPTGRDEQYF. V and J are TRBV18 and TRBJ2-7, with 7 bases identical to TRBD1. This CDR3 has 13 residues. The trim removed 3 bases at V and 5 bases at J, leaving 4 bases unmatched. CDR1 is KGHSH, CDR2 LQKENI, per germline. The full variable domain, with the rest looked up from reference TRBV18 and TRBJ2-7, is NAGVMQNPRHLVRRRGQEARLRCSPMKGHSHVYWYRQLPEEGLKFMVYLQKENIIDESGMPKERFSAEFPKEGPSILRIQQVVRGDSAAYFCASSPTGRDEQYFGPGTRLTVT.

This clone was picked up many times. This chain uses TRBV5-6 with TRBJ2-1; the match to TRBD2 covers 12 bases. With 0 bases clipped from V and 4 bases from J, the junction kept 8 bases outside the gene matches. Per the germline V gene, CDR1 is SGHDT and CDR2 is YYEEEE. CDR3 length equals 18 residues. The CDR3 region is CASSLARLAGEVYNEQFF. The CDR3 region has the DNA TGTGCCAGCAGCTTGGCCCGACTAGCGGGAGAAGTATACAATGAGCAGTTCTTC.

This clone has a handful of counts. V gene TRBV30 combines with J gene TRBJ2-3; TRBD2 matches 12 bases. V was clipped by 5 bases and J by 6 bases; unmatched bases: 12. Germline CDR1 reads GTSNPN; CDR2 reads SVGIG (reference sequence). This CDR3 is built from 16 residues. The CDR3 sequence: CAWETPRTSGEDTQYF. CDR3 coding DNA: TGTGCCTGGGAAACGCCAAGGACTAGCGGGGAGGATACGCAGTATTTT.

This clone was counted many times. The gene calls are TRBV28 and TRBJ2-7; a possible D gene is TRBD1 (5 bases). This CDR3 spans 15 amino acids. The V end lost 4 bases, the J end lost 2 bases, and 15 bases lay between the germline ends. Germline V CDR1 and CDR2: MDHEN, SYDVKM. In DNA, the CDR3 is TGTGCCAGCAGTTCCGGCGCAGGGAAGGCCTACGAGCAGTACTTC. Its protein product is CASSSGAGKAYEQYF.